This record covers a single T cell receptor beta chain. Authors' data handling: Reference gene primer amplification yielded estimated nucleated cell counts. Sequenced by immunoSEQ multiplex PCR; TCRdb stores in-frame clones only, minus some. The D gene and trimming were derived from the DNA, and the V and J assignments and clone size from that table. Among about 200,000 clones listed, over 75% were seen once. These data come from a study of blood T cell repertoires in COVID-19. Looking at the study overall: PBMCs, B-cell-depleted T cells, or T cells were the source of the cDNA or gDNA that made up the material.

Germline CDR1 and CDR2: SGHAT and FQNNGV. The CDR3 length is 17 residues. The J segment lost 5 bases and the V segment lost 1 base, leaving 8 bases of the junction unmatched. The rearrangement links TRBV11-2 to TRBJ2-1; TRBD2 matches 10 bases. Specimen: peripheral blood. The origin of this receptor is a human donor in a cohort sampled during active COVID-19. The CDR3 loop is CASSLVLGLAGDNEQFF. CDR3 nucleotides: TGTGCCAGCAGCTTAGTTTTAGGTCTAGCGGGAGACAATGAGCAGTTCTTC.